The 21 T cell receptor beta chains presented below share a single source sample, sequenced in a study of T cell repertoires in cytomegalovirus infection. TCRdb processed the reads anew with MiXCR; each CDR3 protein has one entry. The sample holds more than 150,000 distinct CDR3 sequences, more than 15% seen once. Sequenced: CD8+ T cells from PBMCs. The receptors shown here come from a human donor in good health (CMV status not recorded). Some clones in this sample may be carry-over from other donors' samples.

The V call is TRBV7-8, the J call TRBJ2-1; 9 nucleotides line up with TRBD1. Germline CDR1 is SGHVS and CDR2 is FQNEAQ. V was pared by 3 bases and J by 7 bases, with 7 bases of the junction left unmatched. CDR3 length: 15 residues. The CDR3 DNA follows: TGTGCCAGCAGCTTGAATACAGGGGGCTCGAATGAGCAGTTCTTC. Translation: CASSLNTGGSNEQFF.

There are a few counts of this clonotype. The chain has TRBV4-1 and TRBJ2-1; a possible D gene is TRBD1 (6 bases). This CDR3 is built from 17 residues. Trimming stripped 2 bases from V and 1 base from J, with 15 bases between. Germline V gene sequence: CDR1 MGHRA, CDR2 YSYEKL. The CDR3 sequence: CASSQPLGGKSYNEQFF. The CDR3 DNA is TGCGCCAGCAGCCAACCCCTAGGGGGTAAATCCTACAATGAGCAGTTCTTC.

The chain couples TRBV6-6 to TRBJ1-5; D is unresolved. Germline values: CDR1 MNHNY, CDR2 SVGAGI (reference sequence). V lost 0 bases and J 1 base, leaving 10 bases between the germline ends. The CDR3 contains 16 residues. Here the CDR3 reads CASSYSTRGSNQPQHF. The CDR3 coding sequence is TGTGCCAGCAGTTACTCGACCCGGGGAAGCAATCAGCCCCAGCATTTT.

The CDR3 loop is CASSFGPLSHGYEQYF. The CDR3 coding sequence is TGTGCCAGCAGCTTTGGACCCCTCAGCCATGGTTACGAGCAGTACTTC. The rearrangement joins TRBV13 to TRBJ2-7, with no clear D. Trimming pared 3 bases from V and 4 bases from J, leaving 19 bases between. The germline gives CDR1 PRHDT, CDR2 FYEKMQ (reference sequence). The CDR3 has 16 amino acids.

This clonotype showed up just a few times. The CDR3 loop is CASSLGSWDAFF. The CDR3 bases are TGTGCCAGCAGTTTAGGCTCATGGGACGCTTTCTTT. This chain joins TRBV28 and TRBJ1-1; perhaps TRBD1 as D (5 bases). The germline gives CDR1 MDHEN, CDR2 SYDVKM. The CDR3 totals 12 residues. The ends were cut back, 2 bases at V and 11 bases at J, with 12 bases in the middle.

The chain links TRBV7-2 to TRBJ2-1, with D possibly TRBD1 on 6 matching bases. The CDR3 sequence is 15 residues long. Trimming removed 5 bases from V and 3 bases from J, with 14 bases in between. CDR1 and CDR2 (germline): SGHTA, FQGNSA. The CDR3 nucleotides are TGTGCCAGCAGCGTATCCGGGACATACTACAATGAGCAGTTCTTC. Translating it yields CASSVSGTYYNEQFF.

This clonotype was counted a few times. The V call is TRBV6-6, the J call TRBJ2-7; 11 bases fit TRBD2. The length of the CDR3 is 15 residues. Losses at the gene ends were 4 bases for V and 4 bases for J; bases not matched to a gene: 6. The V gene's germline CDR1 is MNHNY and CDR2 SVGAGI (reference sequence). The DNA of the CDR3 is TGTGCCAGCAGTTTAGCGGGAGGGAGGGGTTACGAGCAGTACTTC. Translated: CASSLAGGRGYEQYF.

In this sample, this clonotype turned up a few times. The chain is built from TRBV2 and TRBJ2-6; D is tentatively TRBD1 or TRBD2 (5 bases each). V lost 6 bases to trimming and J lost 2 bases, with 11 bases between them. The CDR3 sequence is 15 residues long. Germline CDR1 reads SNHLY; CDR2 reads FYNNEI. The CDR3, as DNA: TGTGCCAGCAGCACAAGGGGAGCTGGGGCCAACGTCCTGACTTTC. Protein: CASSTRGAGANVLTF.

This clonotype was observed a few times. J is TRBJ2-1 and V is TRBV29-1; no definite D call. Trimming cost V 3 bases and J 3 bases, with 9 bases left between them. The CDR3 runs 13 residues. Germline V gene data show CDR1 as SQVTM and CDR2 as ANQGSEA. The CDR3 DNA is TGCAGCGTTGATGGTGGGTTCTACAATGAGCAGTTCTTC. This codes for CSVDGGFYNEQFF.

This sequence joins TRBV7-9 and TRBJ1-1; 8 bases map to TRBD1. Germline V gene sequence: CDR1 SEHNR, CDR2 FQNEAQ (reference sequence). V shed 5 bases and J 1 base; nucleotides not matched to a gene: 9. This CDR3 comprises 16 residues. The DNA of the CDR3 is TGTGCCAGCAGCGAGAACACAGGGGGGCAGAACACTGAAGCTTTCTTT. Amino acid sequence: CASSENTGGQNTEAFF.

V gene TRBV12-3 or TRBV12-4 combines with J gene TRBJ2-7, with 7 nucleotides matching TRBD1. With 6 bases clipped from V and 0 bases from J, the junction kept 2 bases outside the gene matches. The CDR3 has 13 amino acids. The CDR3 protein is CASRGGYSYEQYF. CDR3 in DNA: TGTGCCAGCAGAGGGGGCTACTCCTACGAGCAGTACTTC.

This sequence joins TRBV27 and TRBJ2-3; possible D gene TRBD2, 7 bases. V gave up 3 bases and J gave up 2 bases, with 12 bases separating them. The CDR3 length is 15 residues. Germline values: CDR1 MNHEY, CDR2 SMNVEV (reference sequence). Here the CDR3 DNA reads TGTGCCAGCAGTTTTCCGGGGGGCCACACAGATACGCAGTATTTT. This gives the protein CASSFPGGHTDTQYF.

This clonotype was recorded at least ten times. The rearrangement links TRBV7-2 to TRBJ2-7, with D maybe TRBD2 (6 bases). Trimming took 5 bases from V and 2 from J, leaving 13 bases between them. The CDR3 extends over 14 amino acids. CDR1 is SGHTA and CDR2 is FQGNSA in the germline V gene. The CDR3 spells CASSPNWGAYEQYF. CDR3 DNA sequence: TGTGCCAGCAGCCCCAATTGGGGGGCCTACGAGCAGTACTTC.

In this sample, this clonotype turned up many times. The rearrangement joins TRBV11-2 to TRBJ2-1; D is perhaps TRBD2 (6 bases). The V gene lost 8 bases and the J gene lost 7 bases, with 21 bases spanning the gap. The CDR3 length is 15 residues. In germline, CDR1 is SGHAT, CDR2 FQNNGV. This CDR3 reads CASLGTRTIPNEQFF. The CDR3 nucleotides are TGTGCCAGCCTAGGGACGCGGACTATCCCAAATGAGCAGTTCTTC.

The chain has TRBV12-3 or TRBV12-4 and TRBJ2-4; D is ambiguous. V lost 7 bases to trimming and J lost 2 bases, with 9 bases between them. The length of the CDR3 is 13 residues. The CDR3 reads CASTLPTKNIQYF. The CDR3 region has the DNA TGTGCCAGCACCTTGCCAACCAAAAACATTCAGTACTTC.

The chain employs TRBV4-1 and TRBJ1-1, with D possibly being TRBD1 (6 bases). Trimming removed 4 bases at V and 8 bases at J, with 26 bases between. Germline assignment: CDR1 MGHRA and CDR2 YSYEKL. There are 17 residues in the CDR3. The CDR3 loop reads CASSLSWRGGKGREAFF. CDR3 coding DNA: TGCGCCAGCAGCCTGTCCTGGAGGGGGGGAAAGGGGCGAGAAGCTTTCTTT.

The rearrangement links TRBV27 to TRBJ1-1; 7 bases are shared with TRBD1. Germline assignment: CDR1 MNHEY and CDR2 SMNVEV (reference sequence). The V segment lost 10 bases and the J segment 1 base; nucleotides outside the gene matches: 6. The CDR3 is 13 amino acids. The CDR3 is CATNRGANTEAFF. The CDR3 DNA sequence: TGTGCCACCAACAGGGGAGCGAACACTGAAGCTTTCTTT.

V usage is TRBV7-6 and J usage is TRBJ2-6; no clear D. This CDR3 has 12 amino acids. Germline CDR1 and CDR2: SGHVS and FNYEAQ. Trimming shortened V by 8 bases and J by 3 bases, and 5 bases separated the two germline ends. The CDR3 DNA reads as TGTGCCAGCGCGATTGGGGCCAACGTCCTGACTTTC. Protein product: CASAIGANVLTF. The variable domain in full, with the rest retrieved from reference TRBV7-6 and TRBJ2-6, is GAGVSQSPRYKVTKRGQDVALRCDPISGHVSLYWYRQALGQGPEFLTYFNYEAQQDKSGLPNDRFSAERPEGSISTLTIQRTEQRDSAMYRCASAIGANVLTFGAGSRLTVL.

This clonotype was counted at least ten times. The V and J genes are TRBV7-2 and TRBJ2-5; 11 nucleotides align to TRBD2. Trimming at V came to 2 bases and at J to 2 bases, leaving 7 bases not matched to a gene. The CDR3 runs to 17 residues. Germline CDR1 reads SGHTA; CDR2 reads FQGNSA. CDR3 bases: TGTGCCAGCAGCTTAACTTCTAGCGGGGGGCGGCAAGAGACCCAGTACTTC. Residues: CASSLTSSGGRQETQYF.

This rearrangement joins TRBV6-5 to TRBJ2-7, with D possibly matching TRBD1 (6 bases). This CDR3 is built from 18 residues. The V end lost 3 bases, the J end lost 1 base, and 22 bases lay between the germline ends. CDR1 and CDR2 (germline): MNHEY, SVGAGI. The DNA of the CDR3 is TGTGCCAGCAGTTATTCGGACAGATTAATTGATGGTTCCTACGAGCAGTACTTC. This sequence encodes CASSYSDRLIDGSYEQYF.

This clonotype has just one count. The V and J genes are TRBV7-6 and TRBJ2-3; possibly TRBD2 for D (5 bases). The CDR3 totals 14 residues. The germline CDR1 and CDR2 sequences are SGHVS and FNYEAQ. V lost 0 bases and J lost 4, with 8 bases in between. Here the CDR3 reads CASSLAKGADTQYF. The CDR3 coding sequence is TGTGCCAGCAGCTTAGCGAAGGGAGCAGATACGCAGTATTTT. The full variable domain, with the rest looked up from reference TRBV7-6 and TRBJ2-3, is GAGVSQSPRYKVTKRGQDVALRCDPISGHVSLYWYRQALGQGPEFLTYFNYEAQQDKSGLPNDRFSAERPEGSISTLTIQRTEQRDSAMYRCASSLAKGADTQYFGPGTRLTVL.